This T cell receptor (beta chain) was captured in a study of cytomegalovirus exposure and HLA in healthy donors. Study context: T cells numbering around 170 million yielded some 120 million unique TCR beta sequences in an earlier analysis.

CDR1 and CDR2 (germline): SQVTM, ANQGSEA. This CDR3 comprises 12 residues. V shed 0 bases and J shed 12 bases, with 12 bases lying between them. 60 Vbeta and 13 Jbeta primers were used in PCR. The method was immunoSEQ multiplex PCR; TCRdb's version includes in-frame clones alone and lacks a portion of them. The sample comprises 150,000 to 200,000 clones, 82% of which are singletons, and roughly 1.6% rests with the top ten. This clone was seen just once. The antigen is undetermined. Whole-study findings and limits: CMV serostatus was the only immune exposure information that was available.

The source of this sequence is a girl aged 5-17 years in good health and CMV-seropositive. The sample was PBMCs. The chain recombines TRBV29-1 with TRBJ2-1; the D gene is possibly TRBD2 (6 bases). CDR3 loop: CSVEEGGGRQFF. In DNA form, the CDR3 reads TGCAGCGTTGAAGAGGGGGGTGGGAGGCAGTTCTTC.